These T cell receptor beta chains were read from a single sample in a study of OX40 agonist ivuxolimab in advanced cancers. The table came from immunoSEQ multiplex PCR; TCRdb's copy has only in-frame clones and leaves some out. The sample holds about 28,000 clones; more than 85% are singletons and the top ten take approximately 14%. Source: CD4+ or CD8+ T cells sorted from blood, taken in a trial of the OX40 agonist ivuxolimab. The receptors originated from an adult with an advanced solid tumor such as melanoma, head and neck, liver or kidney cancer. CDR3s include the opening cysteine and the closing phenylalanine or tryptophan. D genes are given only for firm matches. Only some rows state a clone size, as once, few, many or a class for expanded clones.

DNA,CDR3,size,D,J,V
TGTGCCAGCATCCAACTACCTAGGGGGGGAAAGTCTGGCTACACCTTC,CASIQLPRGGKSGYTF,NA,NA,TRBJ1-2,TRBV28
TGTGCCAGCAGCTTAGGGACTAGCGGGTATGATGAGCAGTTCTTC,CASSLGTSGYDEQFF,once,TRBD2,TRBJ2-1,TRBV7-3
TGTGCCAGCAGCTTGTGGGGGAGCACTGAAGCTTTCTTT,CASSLWGSTEAFF,NA,NA,TRBJ1-1,TRBV5-4
TGCGCCAGCAGCTCCGGGACACTGGCCTACGAGCAGTACTTC,CASSSGTLAYEQYF,medium-sized,NA,TRBJ2-7,TRBV5-1
TGTGCCAGCAGCTTAGTAGGCGACCTTGTAATATCTGGGGCCAACGTCCTGACTTTC,CASSLVGDLVISGANVLTF,NA,NA,TRBJ2-6,TRBV7-9
TGTGCCAGCAGCCCCGGGACTGGGGGGAATGAGCAGTTCTTC,CASSPGTGGNEQFF,once,NA,TRBJ2-1,TRBV11-2
TGTGCCTCCCACGGAGGGGACTATGGCTACACCTTC,CASHGGDYGYTF,NA,NA,TRBJ1-2,TRBV15
TGCGCCAGCAGCCAAGATTTTGACAGGGGGCATGGCTACACCTTC,CASSQDFDRGHGYTF,NA,TRBD1,TRBJ1-2,TRBV4-1
TGCGCCAGCAGCCACGACCCTAGCGGGAGGCCGACCGGGGAGCTGTTTTTT,CASSHDPSGRPTGELFF,once,TRBD2,TRBJ2-2,TRBV4-1
TGTGCTAGTGCCTTACAACCACTAGCGGATAGCTCCTACGAGCAGTACTTC,CASALQPLADSSYEQYF,once,TRBD2,TRBJ2-7,TRBV12-5
TGTGCCAGCAGTTGGCGACAGAGTTACGAGCAGTACTTC,CASSWRQSYEQYF,NA,NA,TRBJ2-7,TRBV27
TGTGCCAGCAGCTTCGCTGAGTCCCTCGAGCAGTACTTC,CASSFAESLEQYF,NA,NA,TRBJ2-7,TRBV5-8
TGTGCCAGCTCGGAGTTGAGAGGGGACCTGAACACCGGGGAGCTGTTTTTT,CASSELRGDLNTGELFF,NA,NA,TRBJ2-2,TRBV18
TGTGCTAGCCAATTAGACGGACACTTGACAGCTTCGGACCACAATGAGCAGTTCTTC,CASQLDGHLTASDHNEQFF,NA,NA,TRBJ2-1,TRBV12-5
TGTGCCAGCAGTGATTGGGCAGGGAACACTGAAGCTTTCTTT,CASSDWAGNTEAFF,NA,NA,TRBJ1-1,TRBV6-4
TGTGCCAGTAGTATCACCGGGACACTTTACAATGAGCAGTTCTTC,CASSITGTLYNEQFF,NA,NA,TRBJ2-1,TRBV19
TGTGCCAGTAGTATACAGAATAACTATGGCTACACCTTC,CASSIQNNYGYTF,NA,NA,TRBJ1-2,TRBV19
TGTGCCAGCAGTTACCGCGCGGGGACCGCTTCTGAGCAGTACTTC,CASSYRAGTASEQYF,few,NA,TRBJ2-7,TRBV6-5
TGCGCCAGCAGCCAAGGGAGGACAGGGGTTAGCTCCTACGAGCAGTACTTC,CASSQGRTGVSSYEQYF,NA,TRBD1,TRBJ2-7,TRBV5-1
TGTGCCAGCAGCTTAGCAAGTGTAGGACAGGGGAACACTGAAGCTTTCTTT,CASSLASVGQGNTEAFF,NA,TRBD1,TRBJ1-1,TRBV7-6
TGTGCCAGCAGAGGGGGTATGAACACTGAAGCTTTCTTT,CASRGGMNTEAFF,NA,NA,TRBJ1-1,TRBV5-4
TGTGCCAGCACCTCGGACTGGGACAGGGTCTTAAGCGGGGAGCTGTTTTTT,CASTSDWDRVLSGELFF,once,TRBD1,TRBJ2-2,TRBV28
TGTGCCTGGACTGGGCAGCCCAGGTGGAATGAGCAGTTCTTC,CAWTGQPRWNEQFF,NA,NA,TRBJ2-1,TRBV30
TGTGCCAGCAGTTGGGGGACAGGGGTGCAGCCCCAGCATTTT,CASSWGTGVQPQHF,NA,TRBD1,TRBJ1-5,TRBV6-5
TGTGCCAGCAGTTACTCTGGCGGAGACACAGATACGCAGTATTTT,CASSYSGGDTDTQYF,NA,NA,TRBJ2-3,TRBV6-5
TGTGCCAGCAGTCCAGGGACCCTAAACACCATATATTTT,CASSPGTLNTIYF,NA,NA,TRBJ1-3,TRBV27